Shown below are 8 T cell receptor beta chains from a single sample sequenced in a study of CD8 T cells in ankylosing spondylitis. TCRdb independently ran MiXCR on the 5' RACE reads; one entry per CDR3 protein. The data show about 130,000 distinct CDR3 sequences, about a sixth seen once. Their specific antigens are unknown. Study-level findings and limits: Apparently characteristic of ankylosing spondylitis blood was a TCR beta motif (fewer than 10 highly homologous variants).

Sample: blood, either unsorted or a sorted T cell fraction (not recorded which). The receptors come from a male donor with ankylosing spondylitis.

This clonotype was observed a handful of times. This rearrangement joins TRBV9 to TRBJ2-7, with 9 bases lining up with TRBD1. After removal of 0 bases from V and 4 bases from J, the junction contained 5 bases not matched to a gene. The CDR3 spans 15 residues. Looked up from germline, CDR1 is SGDLS and CDR2 is YYNGEE. The CDR3 nucleotides are TGTGCCAGCAGCGTAGGGGGACAGGGCCAATACGAGCAGTACTTC. Translation: CASSVGGQGQYEQYF.

This clonotype was seen repeatedly, ten times or more. The chain is built from TRBV20-1 and TRBJ2-7, with D possibly TRBD2 on 5 matching bases. Looked up from germline, CDR1 is DFQATT and CDR2 is SNEGSKA (reference sequence). V was trimmed by 1 base and J by 0 bases, leaving 10 bases between them. This CDR3 contains 14 residues. The CDR3 coding sequence is TGCAGTGCTAGAGGGACTCGGAGCTCCTACGAGCAGTACTTC. Protein sequence: CSARGTRSSYEQYF.

The chain recombines TRBV7-9 with TRBJ2-3, with D perhaps matching TRBD1 or TRBD2 (5 bases each). V lost 3 bases and J lost 1, with 17 bases in between. The CDR3 runs to 17 residues. The V gene's germline CDR1 is SEHNR and CDR2 FQNEAQ (reference sequence). The CDR3 here is CASSLVIGTLRTDTQYF. The CDR3 DNA reads as TGTGCCAGCAGCTTGGTTATAGGGACCCTTCGCACAGATACGCAGTATTTT. Combining the CDR3 with reference TRBV7-9 and TRBJ2-3 gives the whole variable domain DTGVSQNPRHKITKRGQNVTFRCDPISEHNRLYWYRQTLGQGPEFLTYFQNEAQLEKSRLLSDRFSAERPKGSFSTLEIQRTEQGDSAMYLCASSLVIGTLRTDTQYFGPGTRLTVL.

The V gene is TRBV30, the J gene TRBJ2-7; D gene ambiguous. The CDR3 loop spans 12 amino acids. V lost 5 bases, J lost 7 bases, and 15 bases lay in between. Germline-derived CDR1 and CDR2 are GTSNPN and SVGIG (reference sequence). Written as DNA, the CDR3 is TGTGCCTGGGAGACCGACGGTCAGGAGCAGTACTTC. This sequence encodes CAWETDGQEQYF.

This clonotype was picked up one time. The rearrangement uses TRBV15 and TRBJ2-3, with a possible D match to TRBD1 (5 bases). Germline lookup yields CDR1 LNHNV and CDR2 YYDKDF (reference sequence). The CDR3 is 14 amino acids. Trimming removed 4 bases from V and 4 bases from J, with 12 bases in between. CDR3 amino acids: CATSTGWSADTQYF. The CDR3 nucleotides read TGTGCCACCAGCACAGGGTGGTCGGCAGATACGCAGTATTTT. Filled out from reference TRBV15 and TRBJ2-3, the complete variable domain reads DAMVIQNPRYQVTQFGKPVTLSCSQTLNHNVMYWYQQKSSQAPKLLFHYYDKDFNNEADTPDNFQSRRPNTSFCFLDIRSPGLGDTAMYLCATSTGWSADTQYFGPGTRLTVL.

Only a few counts were recorded for this clonotype. V is TRBV2 and J is TRBJ2-7; either TRBD1 or TRBD2 may supply D (5 bases each). V lost 6 bases and J 5 bases, leaving 20 bases between the germline ends. This CDR3 is 15 amino acids long. From germline, CDR1 is SNHLY and CDR2 FYNNEI. CDR3 in amino acids: CASRYAGTRINEQYF. The CDR3 DNA is TGTGCCAGCAGGTATGCAGGGACCAGAATAAACGAGCAGTACTTC.

This chain uses TRBV29-1 with TRBJ2-7; 9 bases are a match to TRBD1. CDR3 length equals 12 residues. J gave up 6 bases and V 6 bases, and 6 bases lay outside the gene matches. In germline, CDR1 is SQVTM, CDR2 ANQGSEA. The CDR3 region is CSVGTGHPEQYF. The CDR3 DNA reads as TGCAGCGTAGGGACAGGGCATCCCGAGCAGTACTTC.

This clonotype appeared a few times. The J gene is TRBJ2-7, the V gene TRBV12-3 or TRBV12-4, with 8 bases aligning to TRBD2. Trimming removed 7 bases from V and 6 bases from J; junction bases left unmatched: 5. This CDR3 contains 12 residues. The CDR3 DNA reads as TGTGCCAGCACCAGCGGGAGATTCGAGCAGTACTTC. Amino acids: CASTSGRFEQYF.